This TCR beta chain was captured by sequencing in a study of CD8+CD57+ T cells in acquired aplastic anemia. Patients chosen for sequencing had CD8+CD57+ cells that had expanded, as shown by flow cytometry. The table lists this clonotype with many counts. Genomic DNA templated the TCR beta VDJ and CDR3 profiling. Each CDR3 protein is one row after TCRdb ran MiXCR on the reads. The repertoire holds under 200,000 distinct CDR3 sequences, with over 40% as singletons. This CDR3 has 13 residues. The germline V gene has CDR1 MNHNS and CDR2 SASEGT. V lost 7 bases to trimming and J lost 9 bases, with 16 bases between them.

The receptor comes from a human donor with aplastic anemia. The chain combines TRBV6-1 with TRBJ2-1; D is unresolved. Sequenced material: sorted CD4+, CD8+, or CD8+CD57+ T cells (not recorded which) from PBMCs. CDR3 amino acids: CASTPSTVGEQFF. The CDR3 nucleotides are TGTGCCAGCACCCCATCGACGGTAGGTGAGCAGTTCTTC.